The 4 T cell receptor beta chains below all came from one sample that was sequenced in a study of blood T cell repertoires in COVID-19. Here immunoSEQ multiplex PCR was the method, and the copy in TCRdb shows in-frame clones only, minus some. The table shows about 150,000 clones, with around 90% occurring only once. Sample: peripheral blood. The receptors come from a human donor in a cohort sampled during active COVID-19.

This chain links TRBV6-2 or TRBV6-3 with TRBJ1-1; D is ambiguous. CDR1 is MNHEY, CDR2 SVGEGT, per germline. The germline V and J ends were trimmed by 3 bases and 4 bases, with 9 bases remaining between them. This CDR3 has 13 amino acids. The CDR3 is CASSYSGGTEAFF. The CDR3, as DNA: TGTGCCAGCAGTTATTCAGGAGGCACTGAAGCTTTCTTT.

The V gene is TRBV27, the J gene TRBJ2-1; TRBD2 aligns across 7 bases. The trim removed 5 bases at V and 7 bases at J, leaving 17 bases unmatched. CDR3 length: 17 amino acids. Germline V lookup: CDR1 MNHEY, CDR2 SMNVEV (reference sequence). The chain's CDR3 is CASSPRIGRPNGNEQFF. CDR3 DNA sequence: TGTGCCAGCAGTCCTCGGATCGGGAGGCCCAATGGTAATGAGCAGTTCTTC.

This chain's CDR3 is CASTRGYEQYF. The CDR3 coding sequence is TGTGCCAGCACACGGGGGTACGAGCAGTACTTC. This chain uses TRBV6-5 with TRBJ2-7; TRBD2 might be the D (6 bases). The germline CDR1 and CDR2 sequences are MNHEY and SVGAGI. The ends were cut back, 7 bases at V and 4 bases at J, with 8 bases in the middle. The CDR3 is 11 amino acids.

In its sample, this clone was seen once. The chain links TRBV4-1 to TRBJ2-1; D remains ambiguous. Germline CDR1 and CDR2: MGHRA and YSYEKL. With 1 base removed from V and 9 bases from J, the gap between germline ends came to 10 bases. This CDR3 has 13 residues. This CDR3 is CASSQGSGTEQFF. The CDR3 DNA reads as TGCGCCAGCAGCCAAGGGTCAGGAACTGAGCAGTTCTTC.